The 8 T cell receptor beta chains in this list originate from one sample, sequenced in a study of blood T cell repertoires in COVID-19. The repertoire was sequenced with immunoSEQ multiplex PCR; TCRdb's copy has only in-frame clones and lacks some. The profile shows over 200,000 clones, approximately 88% of them singletons. Sequencing input: PBMCs or T cells enriched from blood (not recorded which). The receptors shown here come from a woman in her thirties or forties with acute COVID-19.

The chain combines TRBV18 with TRBJ2-1; perhaps TRBD2 as D (6 bases). This CDR3 contains 15 residues. Germline CDR1 and CDR2: KGHSH and LQKENI. The ends were cut back, 0 bases at V and 8 bases at J, with 14 bases in the middle. DNA of the CDR3: TGTGCCAGCTCACCACCGTCGGGTAGCGGCCATGAGCAGTTCTTC. Its translation: CASSPPSGSGHEQFF.

The V and J genes are TRBV5-6 and TRBJ1-2; D gene ambiguous. This CDR3 contains 12 residues. Germline CDR1 reads SGHDT; CDR2 reads YYEEEE. V lost 0 bases, J lost 5 bases, and 5 bases lay in between. CDR3 nucleotides: TGTGCCAGCAGCTTGGAAGCGTATGGCTACACCTTC. This translates into CASSLEAYGYTF.

The chain joins TRBV24-1 to TRBJ2-1, with TRBD2 matching over 8 bases. V was pared by 5 bases and J by 5 bases, with 7 bases of the junction left unmatched. Per the germline V gene, CDR1 is KGHDR and CDR2 is SFDVKD. This CDR3 has 15 amino acids. The CDR3 nucleotides are TGTGCCACCAGTGCAGCGGGGGTAGTGAACAATGAGCAGTTCTTC. This encodes CATSAAGVVNNEQFF.

This chain connects TRBV29-1 to TRBJ2-5, with 8 bases matching TRBD2. V shed 7 bases, J shed 5 bases, and the junction held 6 bases outside the gene matches. The CDR3 consists of 12 residues. CDR1 is SQVTM, CDR2 ANQGSEA, per germline. CDR3 sequence reads: CSGLAGGETQYF. The CDR3 region has the DNA TGCAGCGGCCTGGCGGGAGGTGAGACCCAGTACTTC.

The CDR3 spells CAWSPTSGLYGYTF. CDR3 DNA sequence: TGTGCCTGGAGTCCTACATCAGGGTTGTATGGCTACACCTTC. This sequence joins TRBV30 and TRBJ1-2; a possible D gene is TRBD1 (5 bases). V lost 2 bases to trimming and J lost 5 bases, with 15 bases between them. Germline lookup yields CDR1 GTSNPN and CDR2 SVGIG (reference sequence). The CDR3 is 14 amino acids. Filled out from reference TRBV30 and TRBJ1-2, the complete variable domain reads SQTIHQWPATLVQPVGSPLSLECTVEGTSNPNLYWYRQAAGRGLQLLFYSVGIGQISSEVPQNLSASRPQDRQFILSSKKLLLSDSGFYLCAWSPTSGLYGYTFGSGTRLTVV.

The chain carries TRBV25-1 and TRBJ1-1; D gene uncertain. V lost 5 bases and J lost 5, with 12 bases in between. This CDR3 contains 13 residues. Germline V gives CDR1 MGHDK, CDR2 SYGVNS. This CDR3 reads CASSSIGWTEAFF. In DNA form, the CDR3 reads TGTGCCAGCAGTTCTATCGGGTGGACTGAAGCTTTCTTT.

The rearrangement links TRBV18 to TRBJ1-5; no clear D. CDR1 and CDR2 from the germline V gene are KGHSH and LQKENI. The germline V and J ends were trimmed by 5 bases and 0 bases, with 5 bases remaining between them. The CDR3 runs 13 residues. The CDR3, as DNA: TGTGCCAGCTCATCCCATAGCAATCAGCCCCAGCATTTT. As protein: CASSSHSNQPQHF. Combining the CDR3 with reference TRBV18 and TRBJ1-5 gives the whole variable domain NAGVMQNPRHLVRRRGQEARLRCSPMKGHSHVYWYRQLPEEGLKFMVYLQKENIIDESGMPKERFSAEFPKEGPSILRIQQVVRGDSAAYFCASSSHSNQPQHFGDGTRLSIL.

The chain carries TRBV7-2 and TRBJ2-1; 9 bases are shared with TRBD2. J was trimmed by 6 bases and V by 1 base; bases with no gene match: 4. The CDR3 is 15 residues long. Germline loops: CDR1 SGHTA, CDR2 FQGNSA. DNA of the CDR3: TGTGCCAGCAGCTTAGGCGGGGGGGCCGGCAATGAGCAGTTCTTC. The encoded protein is CASSLGGGAGNEQFF.